One and the same sample provided the 18 T cell receptor beta chains below, sequenced in a study of STAT5B mutations in CD4+ large granular lymphocyte leukemia. Some clones are missing from TCRdb's copy, which holds only in-frame ones; the method was immunoSEQ multiplex PCR. The data hold about 32,000 clones, with approximately 91% observed a single time. Material: CD4+ T cells from blood buffy coats. The receptors shown here come from a human donor in good health.

The J gene is TRBJ2-7, the V gene TRBV7-2, with TRBD1 as a possible D gene (6 bases). V dropped 5 bases and J dropped 4 bases, with 15 bases sitting between them. The germline V gene has CDR1 SGHTA and CDR2 FQGNSA. The CDR3 is 14 residues long. As DNA, the CDR3 is TGTGCCAGCAGCCCCGGACAGAGCCGTTACGAGCAGTACTTC. Translation gives CASSPGQSRYEQYF.

The V gene is TRBV27, the J gene TRBJ2-1; no reliable D call. CDR3 size: 15 residues. Germline V gene lookup returns CDR1 MNHEY and CDR2 SMNVEV (reference sequence). Trimming left V 3 bases short and J 7 bases short, with 16 bases between. In DNA, the CDR3 is TGTGCCAGCAGTTTGACTGCGCTTGGCAAAAATGAGCAGTTCTTC. It translates to CASSLTALGKNEQFF.

The CDR3 bases are TGTGCCAGCAGTTGGGGGGGGACCCAGTACTTC. Its translation is CASSWGGTQYF. The chain is built from TRBV28 and TRBJ2-5; 7 bases are a match to TRBD2. Germline V lookup: CDR1 MDHEN, CDR2 SYDVKM. J gave up 7 bases and V 4 bases, and 0 bases lay outside the gene matches. CDR3 size: 11 residues.

The chain employs TRBV6-1 and TRBJ2-1, with 8 bases matching TRBD2. The V gene's germline CDR1 is MNHNS and CDR2 SASEGT. Trimming at V came to 2 bases and at J to 6 bases, leaving 9 bases not matched to a gene. This CDR3 is 16 amino acids long. The CDR3 sequence is CASSETGTRGPNEQFF. The CDR3 bases are TGTGCCAGCAGTGAAACCGGGACTAGGGGCCCCAATGAGCAGTTCTTC.

This chain's CDR3 is CASSRREITYGYTF. The CDR3 DNA is TGTGCCAGCAGCCGCAGGGAGATTACCTATGGCTACACCTTC. The chain employs TRBV28 and TRBJ1-2; D is perhaps TRBD1 (5 bases). The CDR3 is 14 amino acids. Germline V gives CDR1 MDHEN, CDR2 SYDVKM. V was clipped by 6 bases and J by 4 bases, with 15 bases between them.

This clone was detected once. The V and J genes are TRBV28 and TRBJ2-7; TRBD1 aligns across 9 bases. From germline, CDR1 is MDHEN and CDR2 SYDVKM. The V and J ends lost 2 bases and 6 bases, in that order; junction bases with no gene match: 11. The CDR3 consists of 16 residues. Here the CDR3 DNA reads TGTGCCAGCAGTTTACTAATCCGGGACAGGGAGCCCGAGCAGTACTTC. Translated: CASSLLIRDREPEQYF.

V usage is TRBV11-2 and J usage is TRBJ2-2; D might be TRBD2 (6 bases). V lost 4 bases to trimming and J lost 7 bases, with 13 bases between them. This CDR3 region has 14 residues. Germline V gene data show CDR1 as SGHAT and CDR2 as FQNNGV. The CDR3 DNA follows: TGTGCCAGCAGCTCTCTGACTAGTAGCGGGGAGCTGTTTTTT. This encodes CASSSLTSSGELFF.

V is TRBV7-2 and J is TRBJ2-1; 8 bases match TRBD2. With V trimmed by 2 bases and J by 5 bases, 5 bases remained unmatched. Germline V gives CDR1 SGHTA, CDR2 FQGNSA. The CDR3 totals 15 residues. In DNA, the CDR3 is TGTGCCAGCAGCTTATTGGGACTAGTGAACAATGAGCAGTTCTTC. Amino acid sequence: CASSLLGLVNNEQFF.

This rearrangement joins TRBV19 to TRBJ2-1, with D unclear. The length of the CDR3 is 14 residues. V was trimmed by 6 bases and J by 8 bases, leaving 17 bases between them. The V gene's germline CDR1 is LNHDA and CDR2 SQIVND (reference sequence). As DNA, the CDR3 is TGTGCCAGTAGCTTCACTTCCGATTTCGATGAGCAGTTCTTC. As protein: CASSFTSDFDEQFF.

This clone was observed a handful of times. The chain combines TRBV5-1 with TRBJ2-3, with 9 positions matching TRBD2. Trimming cost V 1 base and J 4 bases; bases outside gene matches: 4. Per the germline V gene, CDR1 is SGHRS and CDR2 is YFSETQ. This CDR3 is 15 amino acids long. The CDR3 region is CASSLSSGSADTQYF. In nucleotides, the CDR3 is TGCGCCAGCAGCTTGAGTAGCGGGAGTGCAGATACGCAGTATTTT. The full variable domain, completed using reference TRBV5-1 and TRBJ2-3, is KAGVTQTPRYLIKTRGQQVTLSCSPISGHRSVSWYQQTPGQGLQFLFEYFSETQRNKGNFPGRFSGRQFSNSRSEMNVSTLELGDSALYLCASSLSSGSADTQYFGPGTRLTVL.

The DNA of the CDR3 is TGTGCCAGCAGTTTCCCCGGACAGAGAGACTATGGCTACACCTTC. Translating gives CASSFPGQRDYGYTF. V and J are TRBV28 and TRBJ1-2, with D perhaps TRBD1 (6 bases). Trimming stripped 3 bases from V and 3 bases from J, with 14 bases between. Germline assignment: CDR1 MDHEN and CDR2 SYDVKM. CDR3 length equals 15 residues.

The chain has TRBV9 and TRBJ1-1, with no clear D. The CDR3 is 13 residues long. V was trimmed by 0 bases and J by 7 bases, leaving 10 bases between them. CDR1 is SGDLS and CDR2 is YYNGEE in the germline V gene. CDR3 protein: CASSVVTEGEAFF. The DNA for the CDR3 is TGTGCCAGCAGCGTAGTTACAGAAGGTGAAGCTTTCTTT.

The chain carries TRBV11-3 and TRBJ2-7, with 9 bases lining up with TRBD1. Germline V gives CDR1 SGHNT, CDR2 YENEEA. After removal of 11 bases from V and 2 bases from J, the junction contained 10 bases not matched to a gene. The CDR3 runs 14 residues. CDR3 sequence (DNA): TGTGCCGGCTGTTGGAGACAGGGGGCCTACGAGCAGTACTTC. Encoded protein: CAGCWRQGAYEQYF. Full variable domain (missing parts from reference TRBV11-3 and TRBJ2-7): EAGVVQSPRYKIIEKKQPVAFWCNPISGHNTLYWYLQNLGQGPELLIRYENEEAVDDSQLPKDRFSAERLKGVDSTLKIQPAELGDSAVYLCAGCWRQGAYEQYFGPGTRLTVT.

V usage is TRBV28 and J usage is TRBJ2-2; D is possibly TRBD1 or TRBD2 (5 bases each). V gave up 3 bases and J gave up 1 base, with 12 bases separating them. Looked up from germline, CDR1 is MDHEN and CDR2 is SYDVKM. This CDR3 is built from 16 residues. This CDR3 reads CASSFLWDGNTGELFF. DNA for the CDR3: TGTGCCAGCAGTTTTCTGTGGGACGGGAACACCGGGGAGCTGTTTTTT.

V usage is TRBV11-2 and J usage is TRBJ1-4; a weak D match, TRBD1 (5 bases). The length of the CDR3 is 13 residues. CDR1 and CDR2 (germline): SGHAT, FQNNGV. V was clipped by 7 bases and J by 6 bases, with 12 bases between them. In nucleotides, the CDR3 is TGTGCCAGCACCGCCGGGGGATATGAAAAACTGTTTTTT. Its protein is CASTAGGYEKLFF.

This rearrangement joins TRBV13 to TRBJ2-2, with TRBD1 identical over 8 bases. Germline loops: CDR1 PRHDT, CDR2 FYEKMQ (reference sequence). V trimming: 4 bases; J trimming: 4 bases; junction bases outside the gene matches: 2. The CDR3 covers 14 residues. This CDR3 reads CASSSRGRTGELFF. In DNA, the CDR3 is TGTGCCAGCAGCTCCAGGGGGCGCACCGGGGAGCTGTTTTTT.

DNA of the CDR3: TGTGCCAGCAGTGGAAGGGTTAACACCGGGGAGCTGTTTTTT. Translating gives CASSGRVNTGELFF. The V gene is TRBV28, the J gene TRBJ2-2; no firm D call. The CDR3 runs to 14 residues. Per germline, CDR1 MDHEN and CDR2 SYDVKM. V was cut by 5 bases and J by 2 bases, with 9 bases left in between.

In DNA, the CDR3 is TGCGCCAGCAGCGGAGGACTAGCGGGGGGCTCCTACGAGCAGTACTTC. This codes for CASSGGLAGGSYEQYF. The chain combines TRBV5-1 with TRBJ2-7, with 14 bases lining up with TRBD2. Trimming cost V 4 bases and J 0 bases; bases outside gene matches: 3. The CDR3 has 16 amino acids. Germline V gene data show CDR1 as SGHRS and CDR2 as YFSETQ. Full variable domain (outside the CDR3, taken from reference TRBV5-1 and TRBJ2-7): KAGVTQTPRYLIKTRGQQVTLSCSPISGHRSVSWYQQTPGQGLQFLFEYFSETQRNKGNFPGRFSGRQFSNSRSEMNVSTLELGDSALYLCASSGGLAGGSYEQYFGPGTRLTVT.